A single sample is the source of the 26 T cell receptor beta chains below, sequenced in a study of T cell responses to AZD1222 COVID-19 vaccine. Measured with immunoSEQ multiplex PCR; TCRdb has only the in-frame clones, and not every one. The sample records fewer than 200,000 clones, about 91% being singletons. Sequencing was performed on peripheral blood, taken on day 0 of AZD1222 vaccination. The source is an adult in good health.

The V call is TRBV5-5, the J call TRBJ2-3, with TRBD2 matching 9 bases. This CDR3 spans 16 amino acids. The J segment lost 2 bases and the V segment lost 0 bases, leaving 4 bases of the junction unmatched. Germline values: CDR1 SGHKS, CDR2 YYEKEE (reference sequence). The CDR3 DNA follows: TGTGCCAGCAGCTTGGTTAGCGGGGGAATCACAGATACGCAGTATTTT. This codes for CASSLVSGGITDTQYF.

The V call is TRBV19, the J call TRBJ1-2; unclear D gene. The CDR3 consists of 13 residues. Deletions cut 10 bases from V and 8 bases from J, with 20 bases between. Germline V lookup: CDR1 LNHDA, CDR2 SQIVND (reference sequence). The chain's CDR3 is CAIALDGRKGYTF. For the CDR3, the DNA is TGTGCCATTGCCTTGGACGGACGAAAGGGCTACACCTTC. Filled out from reference TRBV19 and TRBJ1-2, the complete variable domain reads DGGITQSPKYLFRKEGQNVTLSCEQNLNHDAMYWYRQDPGQGLRLIYYSQIVNDFQKGDIAEGYSVSREKKESFPLTVTSAQKNPTAFYLCAIALDGRKGYTFGSGTRLTVV.

This chain joins TRBV28 and TRBJ2-2; D possibly corresponds to TRBD2 (6 bases). Looked up from germline, CDR1 is MDHEN and CDR2 is SYDVKM. V was cut by 4 bases and J by 0 bases, with 6 bases left in between. The CDR3 is 14 residues long. CDR3 in amino acids: CASSSGANTGELFF. The CDR3 nucleotides read TGTGCCAGCAGTTCGGGAGCGAACACCGGGGAGCTGTTTTTT.

The chain combines TRBV20-1 with TRBJ1-1, with 8 bases matching TRBD1. The CDR3 is 10 amino acids. CDR1 and CDR2 (germline): DFQATT, SNEGSKA (reference sequence). J gave up 11 bases and V 5 bases, and 4 bases lay outside the gene matches. Here the CDR3 reads CSAGDRLAFF. CDR3 DNA: TGCAGTGCTGGGGACAGGTTGGCTTTCTTT.

CDR3 DNA sequence: TGTGCCAGTAGTATTGGGGCAGGAGTAGCCAGAAAATCCTACAATGAGCAGTTCTTC. Protein: CASSIGAGVARKSYNEQFF. This chain links TRBV19 with TRBJ2-1; tentative D call: TRBD1 (5 bases). Trimming took off 3 bases at V and 1 base at J, with 22 bases between the two ends. The CDR3 is made up of 19 amino acids. The germline V gene has CDR1 LNHDA and CDR2 SQIVND (reference sequence).

This clone was observed a few times. V and J are TRBV5-1 and TRBJ2-2; 8 nucleotides match TRBD1. The CDR3 is 15 amino acids. In germline, CDR1 is SGHRS, CDR2 YFSETQ. With 4 bases clipped from V and 1 base from J, the junction kept 3 bases outside the gene matches. The CDR3 DNA is TGCGCCAGCAGCATGACAGGGGAGAACACCGGGGAGCTGTTTTTT. Translated: CASSMTGENTGELFF. Based on the CDR3 plus reference TRBV5-1 and TRBJ2-2, the full variable domain is KAGVTQTPRYLIKTRGQQVTLSCSPISGHRSVSWYQQTPGQGLQFLFEYFSETQRNKGNFPGRFSGRQFSNSRSEMNVSTLELGDSALYLCASSMTGENTGELFFGEGSRLTVL.

The CDR3 reads CASSQADTFGNTIYF. CDR3 bases: TGCGCCAGCAGCCAGGCCGACACTTTTGGAAACACCATATATTTT. The chain combines TRBV4-3 with TRBJ1-3; unclear D gene. V was clipped by 3 bases and J by 3 bases, with 12 bases between them. Germline V gene sequence: CDR1 LGHNA, CDR2 YSLEER. The CDR3 has 15 amino acids.

V gene TRBV15 combines with J gene TRBJ1-2; 8 bases align to TRBD1. V lost 3 bases and J lost 6; bases outside the gene matches: 6. This CDR3 comprises 14 residues. Per the germline V gene, CDR1 is LNHNV and CDR2 is YYDKDF (reference sequence). The CDR3 nucleotides are TGTGCCACCAGCAGTGGTCAGGGGGCGCATGGCTACACCTTC. It is translated as CATSSGQGAHGYTF.

The CDR3 coding sequence is TGTGCCAGCAGCCCCCTAGGGCGGGAGGGCCTCGAGGAGCAGTTCTTC. Amino acid sequence: CASSPLGREGLEEQFF. The chain links TRBV13 to TRBJ2-1; 9 bases map to TRBD2. Germline CDR1 reads PRHDT; CDR2 reads FYEKMQ (reference sequence). CDR3 size: 16 residues. V shed 5 bases, J shed 10 bases, and the junction held 15 bases outside the gene matches.

This chain joins TRBV29-1 and TRBJ2-2, with 7 bases lining up with TRBD2. CDR1 and CDR2 (germline): SQVTM, ANQGSEA. V trimming: 6 bases; J trimming: 9 bases; junction bases outside the gene matches: 10. The CDR3 spans 13 residues. The DNA of the CDR3 is TGCAGCGTGTCCGGGACTACCGCCTGGGAGCTGTTTTTT. Translation: CSVSGTTAWELFF.

CDR3 region: CASSLGYGVNEQFF. CDR3 DNA: TGTGCCAGCAGCCTAGGATATGGGGTCAATGAGCAGTTCTTC. The J gene is TRBJ2-1, the V gene TRBV14; D not certain. The CDR3 runs to 14 residues. Germline V gene data show CDR1 as SGHDN and CDR2 as FVKESK. Trimming took 4 bases from V and 6 from J, leaving 13 bases between them.

The chain combines TRBV9 with TRBJ2-1; D is undetermined. The V gene lost 0 bases and the J gene lost 4 bases, with 8 bases spanning the gap. The CDR3 totals 14 residues. Germline lookup yields CDR1 SGDLS and CDR2 YYNGEE. The DNA of the CDR3 is TGTGCCAGCAGCGTAGGGTCAAGATACAATGAGCAGTTCTTC. This codes for CASSVGSRYNEQFF.

This clone was detected only once. The chain is built from TRBV6-1 and TRBJ2-1; D perhaps matches TRBD2 (6 bases). Germline-derived CDR1 and CDR2 are MNHNS and SASEGT. The CDR3 sequence is 19 residues long. Trimming removed 3 bases at V and 1 base at J, with 22 bases between. The CDR3 DNA sequence: TGTGCCAGCAGTGATTCTCTTGGAGCTAGCGCGAGATCCTACAATGAGCAGTTCTTC. This codes for CASSDSLGASARSYNEQFF.

The chain is built from TRBV27 and TRBJ2-5, with 10 bases identical to TRBD1. V was pared by 8 bases and J by 4 bases, with 10 bases of the junction left unmatched. CDR1 and CDR2 from the germline V gene are MNHEY and SMNVEV (reference sequence). The CDR3 length is 15 residues. The CDR3 region has the DNA TGTGCCAGCGGAAAGGACAGGGGGTACTTAGAGACCCAGTACTTC. It yields the protein CASGKDRGYLETQYF.

V gene TRBV24-1 combines with J gene TRBJ2-1, with a tentative D call TRBD1 (5 bases). The CDR3 covers 15 residues. The V end was cut by 2 bases, the J end by 9 bases, with 16 bases between. The germline CDR1 and CDR2 sequences are KGHDR and SFDVKD. In DNA form, the CDR3 reads TGTGCCACCAGTGATTCAGGGCAGGGTGTTGGTGAGCAGTTCTTC. Translating it yields CATSDSGQGVGEQFF.

The rearrangement uses TRBV6-6 and TRBJ2-7, with TRBD1 matching 8 bases. V gave up 6 bases and J gave up 5 bases; unmatched junction bases: 3. This CDR3 spans 12 amino acids. Germline V CDR1 and CDR2: MNHNY, SVGAGI (reference sequence). In nucleotides, the CDR3 is TGTGCCAGCAGCGGACAGGGTCACGAGCAGTACTTC. Its protein is CASSGQGHEQYF.

V and J are TRBV6-5 and TRBJ2-7, with 8 bases aligning to TRBD2. CDR3 length: 15 residues. V was clipped by 6 bases and J by 0 bases; unmatched bases: 7. Germline V CDR1 and CDR2: MNHEY, SVGAGI. Written as DNA, the CDR3 is TGTGCCAGCAGGGGGATAGCGGGATCCTCCTACGAGCAGTACTTC. It translates to CASRGIAGSSYEQYF.

V usage is TRBV19 and J usage is TRBJ1-5, with 8 bases aligning to TRBD1. The germline gives CDR1 LNHDA, CDR2 SQIVND (reference sequence). J gave up 5 bases and V 3 bases, and 3 bases lay outside the gene matches. The CDR3 contains 14 residues. In nucleotides, the CDR3 is TGTGCCAGTAGTATGGGGACAGGATATCAGCCCCAGCATTTT. Amino acid sequence: CASSMGTGYQPQHF.

V is TRBV19 and J is TRBJ1-2; D gene ambiguous. Trimming stripped 8 bases from V and 8 bases from J, with 18 bases between. In germline, CDR1 is LNHDA, CDR2 SQIVND (reference sequence). This CDR3 has 13 amino acids. Written as DNA, the CDR3 is TGTGCCAGTCGACGGGATTCTTATAAGGGCTACACCTTC. Its translation: CASRRDSYKGYTF.

The V and J genes are TRBV9 and TRBJ1-6; tentative D call: TRBD1 (5 bases). The ends were cut back, 0 bases at V and 7 bases at J, with 8 bases in the middle. Per the germline V gene, CDR1 is SGDLS and CDR2 is YYNGEE. This CDR3 has 14 residues. As DNA, the CDR3 is TGTGCCAGCAGCGTAGAACAGGCCAATTCACCCCTCCACTTT. It yields the protein CASSVEQANSPLHF. Using reference TRBV9 and TRBJ1-6 for the parts outside the CDR3, the full variable domain is DSGVTQTPKHLITATGQRVTLRCSPRSGDLSVYWYQQSLDQGLQFLIQYYNGEERAKGNILERFSAQQFPDLHSELNLSSLELGDSALYFCASSVEQANSPLHFGNGTRLTVT.

The chain uses TRBV28 and TRBJ1-2, with D perhaps matching TRBD1 (6 bases). The CDR3 spans 13 residues. The V gene lost 7 bases and the J gene lost 6 bases, with 15 bases spanning the gap. Germline lookup yields CDR1 MDHEN and CDR2 SYDVKM. The CDR3 nucleotides are TGTGCCAGCACCCGAGGGGGGAGAAATGGCTACACCTTC. Protein: CASTRGGRNGYTF.

The chain links TRBV6-5 to TRBJ2-4; the D is unclear. V dropped 1 base and J dropped 6 bases, with 7 bases sitting between them. The CDR3 is 13 amino acids. Germline V lookup: CDR1 MNHEY, CDR2 SVGAGI. CDR3 nucleotide sequence: TGTGCCAGCAGTTACTACCCCGGAAACATTCAGTACTTC. Protein product: CASSYYPGNIQYF.

The chain uses TRBV9 and TRBJ1-1; D is unclear. Between the trimmed V and J ends, which lost 3 bases and 0 bases, there was a span of 12 bases. Germline loops: CDR1 SGDLS, CDR2 YYNGEE. CDR3 length: 15 amino acids. CDR3 region: CASSGGRSMNTEAFF. CDR3 bases: TGTGCCAGCAGCGGAGGGAGATCAATGAACACTGAAGCTTTCTTT. The entire variable domain, with the rest obtained from reference TRBV9 and TRBJ1-1, is as follows: DSGVTQTPKHLITATGQRVTLRCSPRSGDLSVYWYQQSLDQGLQFLIQYYNGEERAKGNILERFSAQQFPDLHSELNLSSLELGDSALYFCASSGGRSMNTEAFFGQGTRLTVV.

The chain employs TRBV13 and TRBJ1-1, with D hard to call. The germline CDR1 and CDR2 sequences are PRHDT and FYEKMQ (reference sequence). The CDR3 spans 13 residues. V lost 5 bases and J 4 bases, leaving 11 bases between the germline ends. The CDR3 loop is CASSLDRGTEAFF. DNA of the CDR3: TGTGCCAGCAGCCTAGACCGGGGCACTGAAGCTTTCTTT.

The chain couples TRBV2 to TRBJ2-1; D remains unclear. CDR1 SNHLY and CDR2 FYNNEI come from the germline V gene. The CDR3 runs 14 residues. Trimming stripped 9 bases from V and 0 bases from J, with 12 bases between. The DNA for the CDR3 is TGTGCCAGTCACAGATTTAGCTCCTACAATGAGCAGTTCTTC. It specifies CASHRFSSYNEQFF.

The chain employs TRBV12-5 and TRBJ2-7; D call uncertain. This CDR3 is built from 12 residues. The V end lost 0 bases, the J end lost 4 bases, and 4 bases lay between the germline ends. Per the germline V gene, CDR1 is LGHNT and CDR2 is FRNRAP. The CDR3 protein is CASGLVGYEQYF. CDR3 in DNA: TGTGCTAGTGGTTTGGTAGGGTACGAGCAGTACTTC.